These 12 T cell receptor beta chains came from one sample sequenced in a study of blood T cell repertoires in COVID-19. Clones were sequenced by immunoSEQ multiplex PCR, and TCRdb holds only the in-frame ones, with some missing. The data show around 240,000 clones, roughly 88% seen once. Sequenced input: PBMCs or T cells enriched from blood (not recorded which). The receptors derive from a woman between 45 and 60 years old who had recovered from COVID-19.

This sequence joins TRBV11-1 and TRBJ1-3; no definite D call. Germline V gives CDR1 SGHAT, CDR2 FQDESV (reference sequence). This CDR3 has 13 residues. Trimming took 2 bases from V and 4 from J, leaving 6 bases between them. The CDR3 bases are TGTGCCAGCAGCTTAAGAGCCGGAAACACCATATATTTT. It is translated as CASSLRAGNTIYF.

The chain employs TRBV9 and TRBJ1-2, with 10 positions matching TRBD1. J was trimmed by 1 base and V by 4 bases; bases with no gene match: 7. From germline, CDR1 is SGDLS and CDR2 YYNGEE. The CDR3 covers 16 residues. The CDR3 nucleotides read TGTGCCAGCAGCAAACGGACAGGGGGGAATAACTATGGCTACACCTTC. As protein: CASSKRTGGNNYGYTF.

This clone appeared once. V and J are TRBV19 and TRBJ2-7, with 9 bases aligning to TRBD1. J lost 6 bases, V lost 10 bases, and 16 bases had no gene match. This CDR3 has 15 amino acids. Germline V gives CDR1 LNHDA, CDR2 SQIVND (reference sequence). The CDR3 protein is CATKGTGQGRAEQYF. As DNA, the CDR3 is TGTGCCACCAAGGGAACCGGACAGGGGCGCGCCGAGCAGTACTTC.

The V gene is TRBV6-5, the J gene TRBJ1-1, with D unclear. The CDR3 runs 14 residues. CDR1 MNHEY and CDR2 SVGAGI come from the germline V gene. The V end lost 9 bases, the J end lost 4 bases, and 18 bases lay between the germline ends. The CDR3 loop is CASRLGSSRTEAFF. The CDR3 DNA reads TGTGCCAGTCGACTCGGGAGTTCTCGCACTGAAGCTTTCTTT.

The chain uses TRBV5-4 and TRBJ2-5, with 7 bases identical to TRBD2. The junction had 10 bases not matched to a gene; V was cut back by 0 bases and J by 5 bases. This CDR3 spans 16 amino acids. CDR1 and CDR2 from the germline V gene are SGHNT and YYREEE (reference sequence). CDR3 nucleotides: TGTGCCAGCAGCTTGGAGGCTAGCGGAGGAGGGGAGACCCAGTACTTC. Translating gives CASSLEASGGGETQYF.

The chain combines TRBV18 with TRBJ1-2; TRBD1 is a possible D gene (5 bases). Germline loops: CDR1 KGHSH, CDR2 LQKENI. With 0 bases removed from V and 3 bases from J, the gap between germline ends came to 8 bases. CDR3 size: 14 residues. DNA of the CDR3: TGTGCCAGCTCACCACCGTGGGGGGACTATGGCTACACCTTC. Its protein is CASSPPWGDYGYTF.

The chain is built from TRBV6-5 and TRBJ1-5, with TRBD1 matching over 9 bases. The CDR3 loop spans 14 amino acids. The germline V gene has CDR1 MNHEY and CDR2 SVGAGI. V lost 6 bases to trimming and J lost 7 bases; unmatched junction nucleotides: 7. CDR3 amino acids: CASRKGQGNQPQHF. The DNA of the CDR3 is TGTGCCAGCAGGAAGGGACAGGGAAACCAGCCCCAGCATTTT.

This rearrangement joins TRBV7-3 to TRBJ2-3; D perhaps matches TRBD1 (5 bases). This CDR3 is 14 amino acids long. The germline V gene encodes CDR1 SGHTA and CDR2 FQGTGA. The V end lost 2 bases, the J end lost 3 bases, and 9 bases lay between the germline ends. The CDR3 loop is CASSLQGQTDTQYF. The CDR3 DNA follows: TGTGCCAGCAGCTTACAGGGTCAGACAGATACGCAGTATTTT. The full variable domain, completed using reference TRBV7-3 and TRBJ2-3, is GAGVSQTPSNKVTEKGKYVELRCDPISGHTALYWYRQSLGQGPEFLIYFQGTGAADDSGLPNDRFFAVRPEGSVSTLKIQRTERGDSAVYLCASSLQGQTDTQYFGPGTRLTVL.

In nucleotides, the CDR3 is TGTGCCACCAAACAGGCTAAACACTATAATTCACCCCTCCACTTT. It encodes CATKQAKHYNSPLHF. The rearrangement uses TRBV19 and TRBJ1-6; tentative D call: TRBD1 (5 bases). The CDR3 sequence is 15 residues long. CDR1 and CDR2 from the germline V gene are LNHDA and SQIVND (reference sequence). The V and J ends lost 10 bases and 3 bases respectively, with 16 bases between them.

The genes are TRBV9 and TRBJ2-6; D possibly corresponds to TRBD1 (5 bases). V lost 6 bases to trimming and J lost 0 bases, with 13 bases between them. Germline CDR1 reads SGDLS; CDR2 reads YYNGEE. This CDR3 contains 16 residues. The CDR3 loop is CASTGLSFSGANVLTF. CDR3 nucleotides: TGTGCCAGCACAGGGTTATCGTTCTCTGGGGCCAACGTCCTGACTTTC. The entire variable domain, with the rest obtained from reference TRBV9 and TRBJ2-6, is as follows: DSGVTQTPKHLITATGQRVTLRCSPRSGDLSVYWYQQSLDQGLQFLIQYYNGEERAKGNILERFSAQQFPDLHSELNLSSLELGDSALYFCASTGLSFSGANVLTFGAGSRLTVL.

This chain uses TRBV4-3 with TRBJ2-7; 9 positions agree with TRBD2. V shed 4 bases, J shed 3 bases, and the junction held 1 base outside the gene matches. CDR3 length equals 13 residues. Germline assignment: CDR1 LGHNA and CDR2 YSLEER. CDR3 in DNA: TGCGCCAGCAGCCCGCGGGGGGGCTACGAGCAGTACTTC. It yields the protein CASSPRGGYEQYF.

The rearrangement uses TRBV7-8 and TRBJ1-1, with 8 bases fitting TRBD1. The CDR3 totals 15 residues. The J segment lost 4 bases and the V segment lost 3 bases, leaving 7 bases of the junction unmatched. CDR1 and CDR2 from the germline V gene are SGHVS and FQNEAQ. CDR3 amino acids: CASSFRTGMGTEAFF. The CDR3 DNA reads TGTGCCAGCAGCTTCAGGACAGGGATGGGCACTGAAGCTTTCTTT.